This T cell receptor (beta chain) was recorded in a study of blood T cell repertoires in COVID-19 (dated by TCRdb to 2020 to 2021). A note on the overall study: Collaborator samples came from the United States, Italy and Spain and covered acute and convalescent phases of COVID-19. The dataset comprised deeply sampled blood TCRbeta repertoires from subjects exposed to, actively infected with, or recovered from COVID-19. The repertoires were released in a freely available public database intended as a resource for research on the immune response to SARS-CoV-2. HLA class I and class II types, where available, came from metadata supplied by the sample provider rather than from assay-based typing. A de-identified subject ID, COVID-19 status, age in years and sex were almost always included in the sample metadata. The samples were drawn from two sources: the first 160 participants of the ongoing ImmuneRACE study, and 1,000 to 1,500 subjects contributed by 6 global collaborators. The material from the prospective study consisted of cDNA or gDNA derived from T cells, B-cell-depleted T cells, or PBMCs. Overall study outcomes, separate from this receptor: Clinical and demographic metadata were provided uncurated, with the amount varying by source and participant.

From its cysteine to its phenylalanine, the CDR3 spans 14 amino acids. Only the CDR3 region is kept as DNA, spanning 42 bases read in frame from base 1. Reading the germline V gene gives CDR1 MNHEY and CDR2 SVGAGI. Trimming removed 4 bases from V and 2 bases from J, leaving 9 bases between the germline ends. In the prospective study, participants were about 18 to 95 years old, resided in fewer than 25 geographic areas of the United States, and were enrolled through a virtual design. Cohort assignment in the prospective study relied on participant-reported clinical history from a screening survey and a study questionnaire. Recovered participants in ImmuneRACE Cohort 3 were defined by two consecutive negative NP/OP PCR tests, clearance by a healthcare professional, or resolution of symptoms. Each participant in the prospective study had whole blood, serum and a nasopharyngeal or oropharyngeal swab collected by mobile phlebotomists. Prospective study participants could optionally give additional blood draws and questionnaires over an approximately two-month period. Before DNA extraction, prospective study blood samples were shipped either frozen or at room temperature.

The immunoSEQ Assay, a bias-controlled multiplex PCR, was used to amplify TCRbeta CDR3 regions from genomic DNA. The study's processing was this. Within the assay, amplification of reference gene primers was used to estimate how many nucleated cells each sample contained. Sequence reads were collapsed and filtered to measure the absolute abundance of every unique TCRbeta CDR3 rearrangement. For each sample, productive Simpson clonality was calculated by taking the square root of Simpson's diversity index across productive rearrangements. As stored in TCRdb, this immuneACCESS dataset retains in-frame rearrangements with V and J assigned. A fraction of the clones does not appear; measured against another copy, unresolved V genes explain less than half of the discrepancy, and the remainder lacks a known reason. V and J calls and clone size come straight from that table; D and trimming were deduced from the DNA. Counted in this sample were about 310,000 clones; 87% of them appeared once. Of the sample, approximately 9% falls within the top ten clones.

Note on this clone: It has no known antigen specificity. No base qualities exist here, and no much larger clone lies one base off it.

Material for sequencing was PBMCs or T cells enriched from blood (not recorded which). The chain uses TRBV6-5 and TRBJ2-1, with no confident D gene call. The origin of this receptor is a woman aged 18-29 years who had recovered from COVID-19. The CDR3 corresponds to CASSLRGPYNEQFF. The sequenced DNA is TGTGCCAGCAGTTTACGCGGTCCCTACAATGAGCAGTTCTTC.